Listed below are T cell receptor beta chains from one sample, sequenced in a study of shared clonotypes between healthy human individuals. Here immunoSEQ multiplex PCR was the method, and the copy in TCRdb shows in-frame clones only, minus some. The sample lists fewer than 3 million clones, approximately 90% occurring once. Source material: naive CD4+ T cells from PBMCs. The receptor set was obtained from a man aged 18-30 years in good health. Some clones in this sample may be carry-over from other donors' samples. CDR3s include the opening cysteine and the closing phenylalanine or tryptophan. D genes are given only for firm matches. Clone size is given for some rows only: seen once, a few or many times, or a class if the clone is expanded.

NA	TRBV6-5	NA	TRBJ1-2	CASSNGRAGSDGYTF	TGTGCCAGCAGCAACGGGAGGGCCGGGAGTGATGGCTACACCTTC
NA	TRBV19	TRBD2	TRBJ2-7	CASSLRPGTSGRYEQYF	TGTGCCAGTAGTCTTCGCCCCGGGACTAGCGGCCGCTACGAGCAGTACTTC
once	TRBV19	NA	TRBJ1-1	CASSRREEAFF	TGTGCCAGTAGTAGACGGGAGGAAGCTTTCTTT
NA	TRBV18	TRBD2	TRBJ2-2	CASSPLPRTSGGYTGELFF	TGTGCCAGCTCACCCCTACCGAGGACTAGCGGGGGTTACACCGGGGAGCTGTTTTTT
NA	TRBV5-4	TRBD2	TRBJ2-7	CASSLQRLAGGTTYEQYF	TGTGCCAGCAGCTTGCAGAGACTAGCGGGAGGAACTACCTACGAGCAGTACTTC
few	TRBV20-1	NA	TRBJ1-1	CSVEPHVEAFF	TGCAGTGTTGAGCCCCATGTTGAAGCTTTCTTT
NA	TRBV6-6	NA	TRBJ1-1	CASSSPGYEAFF	TGTGCCAGCAGTTCCCCCGGGTACGAAGCTTTCTTT
NA	TRBV9	NA	TRBJ2-3	CASSAGSTTDTQYF	TGTGCCAGCAGCGCTGGTAGTACGACAGATACGCAGTATTTT
NA	TRBV28	TRBD1	TRBJ1-1	CASSPGQGVRAFF	TGTGCCAGCAGCCCGGGACAGGGGGTTCGGGCTTTCTTT
NA	TRBV15	NA	TRBJ1-2	CATSRDHRTAIYGYTF	TGTGCCACCAGCAGAGATCACAGGACAGCAATCTATGGCTACACCTTC
NA	TRBV5-4	NA	TRBJ2-5	CASSLGGYQETQYF	TGTGCCAGCAGCTTAGGCGGGTACCAAGAGACCCAGTACTTC
NA	TRBV19	TRBD1	TRBJ2-3	CASSPLGQAYANTDTQYF	TGTGCCAGTAGTCCCTTGGGACAGGCGTACGCCAACACAGATACGCAGTATTTT
NA	TRBV9	NA	TRBJ2-5	CASSVRDQETQYF	TGTGCCAGCAGTGTACGGGACCAAGAGACCCAGTACTTC
NA	TRBV5-1	NA	TRBJ1-2	CASSLQASVGDYTF	TGCGCCAGCAGTTTACAGGCTTCCGTGGGGGACTACACCTTC
NA	TRBV9	TRBD2	TRBJ2-1	CASSVLAGVNEQFF	TGTGCCAGCAGCGTACTAGCGGGAGTCAATGAGCAGTTCTTC
NA	TRBV6-6	NA	TRBJ1-1	CASSPTGIGATEAFF	TGTGCCAGCAGTCCTACAGGGATTGGAGCCACTGAAGCTTTCTTT
NA	TRBV7-9	NA	TRBJ1-2	CASSLGDLGGYTF	TGTGCCAGCAGCTTAGGGGACCTGGGTGGCTACACCTTC